These 14 T cell receptor beta chains were sequenced from one sample in a study of immune heterogeneity within non-small cell lung tumors. TCRs were amplified from 600 ng gDNA of bulk tumor per sample. Several biopsies per primary tumor were taken during surgery, spaced as far apart as possible. Curative surgical treatment was performed in patients who had newly diagnosed, untreated non-small cell lung cancer. Multiplex PCR amplified TCR beta CDR3 with 32 V and 13 J primers. TCRdb fed the multiplex PCR reads into MiXCR, producing one record per CDR3 protein. The sample carries 9,000 to 13,000 distinct CDR3 sequences, 25% to 30% recorded once. The sequenced material came from lung tumor tissue. These TCRs come from a man aged 45-65 years with non-small cell lung cancer.

As to this clonotype: A read error may produce the germline difference seen at one junction end. CDR3 in DNA: TGTGCCACCAGTTTTCCGGGACTCAACACTGAAGCTTTCTTT. This translates into CATSFPGLNTEAFF. The chain is built from TRBV28 and TRBJ1-1, with TRBD1 as a possible D gene (5 bases). Germline V gene lookup returns CDR1 MDHEN and CDR2 SYDVKM. The CDR3 is 14 residues long.

Within the sample, this clonotype is medium-sized. This chain joins TRBV10-1 and TRBJ1-2; D unresolved. V lost 3 bases, J lost 3 bases, and 17 bases lay in between. There are 16 residues in the CDR3. Germline values: CDR1 WNHNN, CDR2 SYGVQD (reference sequence). The CDR3 nucleotides are TGCGCCAGCAGTGATTATTTGGTTCAGGCGGACTATGGCTACACCTTC. The encoded protein is CASSDYLVQADYGYTF.

This clonotype was observed a handful of times. The chain combines TRBV20-1 with TRBJ2-5; perhaps D is TRBD1 or TRBD2 (6 bases each). Germline V gives CDR1 DFQATT, CDR2 SNEGSKA (reference sequence). The CDR3 contains 14 residues. V was trimmed by 0 bases and J by 6 bases, leaving 14 bases between them. The CDR3, as DNA: TGCAGTGCTAGAGATGGAGTCGGGGGCAAGACCCAGTACTTC. This translates into CSARDGVGGKTQYF.

This clonotype has a handful of counts. This chain's CDR3 is CSVGDGNTIYF. The CDR3 DNA reads as TGCAGCGTCGGGGATGGAAACACCATATATTTT. The V gene is TRBV29-1, the J gene TRBJ1-3; D uncertain. The CDR3 consists of 11 residues. Trimming shortened V by 6 bases and J by 3 bases, and 6 bases separated the two germline ends. Germline CDR1 SQVTM, CDR2 ANQGSEA.

This clonotype was found once. Given a much more abundant clone one base away, this may be a read error. This sequence joins TRBV12-3 or TRBV12-4 and TRBJ1-5, with D possibly TRBD1 on 6 matching bases. V shed 5 bases and J shed 6 bases, with 11 bases lying between them. The CDR3 totals 13 residues. CDR3 in DNA: TGTGCCAGCAGTCTAACAGGGAGTCAGCCCCAGCATTTT. Protein product: CASSLTGSQPQHF.

Judged by abundance, this clonotype is medium-sized. The chain is built from TRBV28 and TRBJ2-1; weak D call: TRBD2 (5 bases). The CDR3 totals 14 residues. Germline V CDR1 and CDR2: MDHEN, SYDVKM. Between the trimmed V and J ends, which lost 5 bases and 6 bases, there was a span of 14 bases. CDR3 bases: TGTGCCAGCAGTACTACCGGGATTATCAATGAGCAGTTCTTC. This translates into CASSTTGIINEQFF.

V and J are TRBV30 and TRBJ2-2; 8 bases are shared with TRBD1. Germline V CDR1 and CDR2: GTSNPN, SVGIG (reference sequence). This CDR3 has 15 residues. The trim removed 1 base at V and 3 bases at J, leaving 4 bases unmatched. CDR3 amino acids: CAWSGGQAYTGELFF. DNA of the CDR3: TGTGCCTGGAGTGGGGGACAGGCATACACCGGGGAGCTGTTTTTT.

This clonotype came up many times. The gene calls are TRBV12-3 or TRBV12-4 and TRBJ2-5; 8 bases fit TRBD1. The CDR3 is made up of 14 amino acids. Unmatched junction bases numbered 4, after V lost 4 bases and J lost 3 bases. The CDR3 here is CASSSWGQEETQYF. CDR3 DNA sequence: TGTGCCAGCAGTTCCTGGGGACAGGAAGAGACCCAGTACTTC.

By share of the sample, this clonotype is medium-sized (0.01 to 0.1%). V usage is TRBV2 and J usage is TRBJ1-5; D might be TRBD1 (5 bases). Germline CDR1 is SNHLY and CDR2 is FYNNEI. This CDR3 contains 14 residues. The V end was cut by 6 bases, the J end by 4 bases, with 13 bases between. The CDR3 DNA follows: TGTGCCAGCAGGCAGGGTTTCCAGAATCAGCCCCAGCATTTT. This encodes CASRQGFQNQPQHF.

By share of the sample, this clonotype is medium-sized. This rearrangement joins TRBV6-1 to TRBJ2-7; D is undetermined. There are 14 residues in the CDR3. Germline lookup yields CDR1 MNHNS and CDR2 SASEGT. V lost 5 bases to trimming and J lost 0 bases, with 11 bases between them. CDR3 sequence reads: CASSHQVGSYEQYF. CDR3 in DNA: TGTGCCAGCAGTCATCAGGTGGGCTCCTACGAGCAGTACTTC.

This clonotype has only a few counts. This sequence joins TRBV6-2 or TRBV6-3 and TRBJ1-5; D is unclear. Trimming took off 5 bases at V and 0 bases at J, with 8 bases between the two ends. Germline V gene sequence: CDR1 MNHEY, CDR2 SVGEGT. CDR3 length equals 14 residues. CDR3 protein: CASSPYNSNQPQHF. The CDR3 DNA follows: TGTGCCAGCAGTCCGTACAATAGCAATCAGCCCCAGCATTTT.

The chain is built from TRBV9 and TRBJ1-1; 7 nucleotides match TRBD1. This CDR3 region has 14 residues. Trimming removed 2 bases from V and 0 bases from J; junction bases left unmatched: 1. The germline CDR1 and CDR2 sequences are SGDLS and YYNGEE. The CDR3 is CASSVTGMNTEAFF. The CDR3 DNA is TGTGCCAGCAGCGTGACAGGGATGAACACTGAAGCTTTCTTT. Looking up the rest from reference TRBV9 and TRBJ1-1 gives the full variable domain: DSGVTQTPKHLITATGQRVTLRCSPRSGDLSVYWYQQSLDQGLQFLIQYYNGEERAKGNILERFSAQQFPDLHSELNLSSLELGDSALYFCASSVTGMNTEAFFGQGTRLTVV.

V and J are TRBV7-9 and TRBJ2-7, with TRBD2 matching over 8 bases. This CDR3 spans 14 amino acids. After removal of 5 bases from V and 5 bases from J, the junction contained 8 bases not matched to a gene. Germline V gene sequence: CDR1 SEHNR, CDR2 FQNEAQ (reference sequence). The CDR3 DNA sequence: TGTGCCAGCAGCCCCAGCGGGAGCAAGCACGAGCAGTACTTC. Protein sequence: CASSPSGSKHEQYF. The variable domain in full, with the rest retrieved from reference TRBV7-9 and TRBJ2-7, is DTGVSQNPRHKITKRGQNVTFRCDPISEHNRLYWYRQTLGQGPEFLTYFQNEAQLEKSRLLSDRFSAERPKGSFSTLEIQRTEQGDSAMYLCASSPSGSKHEQYFGPGTRLTVT.

In this sample, this clonotype turned up many times. The V and J genes are TRBV5-8 and TRBJ1-2; 9 bases agree with TRBD1. The germline V gene encodes CDR1 SGHTS and CDR2 YDEGEE. Trimming cost V 5 bases and J 1 base; bases outside gene matches: 3. There are 14 residues in the CDR3. The CDR3 loop reads CASRTGGSNYGYTF. CDR3 DNA: TGTGCCAGCAGGACAGGGGGTAGTAACTATGGCTACACCTTC.